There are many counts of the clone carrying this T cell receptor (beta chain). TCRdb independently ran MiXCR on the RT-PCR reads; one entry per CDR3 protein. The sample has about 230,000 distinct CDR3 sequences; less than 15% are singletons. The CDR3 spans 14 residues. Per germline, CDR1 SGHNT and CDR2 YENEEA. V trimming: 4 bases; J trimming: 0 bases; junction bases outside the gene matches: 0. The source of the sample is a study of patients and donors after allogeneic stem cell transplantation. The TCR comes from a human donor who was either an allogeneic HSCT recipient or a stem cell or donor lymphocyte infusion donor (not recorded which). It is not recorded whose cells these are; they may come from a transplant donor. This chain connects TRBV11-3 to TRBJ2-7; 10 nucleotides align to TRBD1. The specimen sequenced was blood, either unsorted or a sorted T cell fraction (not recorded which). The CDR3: CASSWTGGSYEQYF. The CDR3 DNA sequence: TGTGCCAGCAGCTGGACAGGGGGCTCCTACGAGCAGTACTTC.